This T cell receptor (beta chain) emerged from a study of cytomegalovirus exposure and HLA in healthy donors. Profiled with immunoSEQ multiplex PCR; TCRdb holds only in-frame clones, not every one. Among about 110,000 clones listed, around 89% were seen once. The V gene's germline CDR1 is SGHVS and CDR2 FNYEAQ. J was trimmed by 4 bases and V by 5 bases; bases with no gene match: 6. CDR3 length: 16 amino acids. The V call is TRBV7-6, the J call TRBJ2-3; 13 bases are a match to TRBD2. The TCR sequence derives from a woman aged 18-29 years in good health and CMV-seropositive. Sequences were obtained from PBMCs. CDR3 protein: CASSRGTSGVSDTQYF. The CDR3, as DNA: TGTGCCAGCAGCCGAGGGACTAGCGGGGTTTCAGATACGCAGTATTTT.